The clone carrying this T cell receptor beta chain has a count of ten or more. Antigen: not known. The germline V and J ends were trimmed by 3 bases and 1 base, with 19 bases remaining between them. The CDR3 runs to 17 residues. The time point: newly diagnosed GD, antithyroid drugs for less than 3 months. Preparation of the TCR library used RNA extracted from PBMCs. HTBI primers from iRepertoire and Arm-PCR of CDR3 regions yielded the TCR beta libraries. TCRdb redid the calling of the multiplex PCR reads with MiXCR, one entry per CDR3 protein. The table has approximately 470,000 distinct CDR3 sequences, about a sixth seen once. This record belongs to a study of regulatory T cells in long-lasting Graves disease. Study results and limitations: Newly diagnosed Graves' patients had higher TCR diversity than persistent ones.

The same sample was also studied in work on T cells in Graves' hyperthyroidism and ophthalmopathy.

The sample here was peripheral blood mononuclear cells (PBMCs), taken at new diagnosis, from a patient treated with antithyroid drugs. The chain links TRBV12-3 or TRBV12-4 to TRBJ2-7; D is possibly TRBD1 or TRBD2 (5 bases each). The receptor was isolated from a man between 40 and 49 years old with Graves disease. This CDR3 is CASSFGIVGTQSYEQYF. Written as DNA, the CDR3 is TGTGCCAGCAGTTTCGGCATAGTAGGGACCCAGTCCTACGAGCAGTACTTC.